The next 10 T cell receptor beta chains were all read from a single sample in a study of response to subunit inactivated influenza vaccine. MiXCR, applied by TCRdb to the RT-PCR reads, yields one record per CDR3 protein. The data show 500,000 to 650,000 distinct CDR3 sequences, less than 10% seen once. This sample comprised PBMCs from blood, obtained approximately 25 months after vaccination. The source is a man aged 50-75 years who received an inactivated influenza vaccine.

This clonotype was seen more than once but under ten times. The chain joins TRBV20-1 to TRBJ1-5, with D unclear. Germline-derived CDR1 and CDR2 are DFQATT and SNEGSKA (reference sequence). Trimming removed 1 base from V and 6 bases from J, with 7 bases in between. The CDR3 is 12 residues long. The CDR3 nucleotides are TGCAGTGCTAGAGTAGGCGGTCAGCCCCAGCATTTT. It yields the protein CSARVGGQPQHF.

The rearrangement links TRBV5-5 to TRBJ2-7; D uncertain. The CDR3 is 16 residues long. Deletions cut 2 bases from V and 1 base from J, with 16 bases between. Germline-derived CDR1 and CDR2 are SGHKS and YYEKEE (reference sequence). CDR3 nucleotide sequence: TGTGCCAGCAGCTTAAGCCACCCTCTGTTTTCCTACGAGCAGTACTTC. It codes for CASSLSHPLFSYEQYF.

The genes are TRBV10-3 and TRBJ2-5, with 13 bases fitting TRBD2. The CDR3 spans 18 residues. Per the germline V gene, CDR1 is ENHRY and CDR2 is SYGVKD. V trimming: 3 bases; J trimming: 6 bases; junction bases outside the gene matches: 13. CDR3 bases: TGTGCCATCAGTGAACTGGGACTAGCGGGACCTTCCTTGAAGACCCAGTACTTC. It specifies CAISELGLAGPSLKTQYF.

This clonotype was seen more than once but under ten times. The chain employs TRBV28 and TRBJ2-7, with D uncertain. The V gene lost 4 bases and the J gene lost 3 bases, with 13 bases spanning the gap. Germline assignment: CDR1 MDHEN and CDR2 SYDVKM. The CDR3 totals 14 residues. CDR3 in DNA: TGTGCCAGCAGTTCGAGTAGGGCCGTCTACGAGCAGTACTTC. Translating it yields CASSSSRAVYEQYF.

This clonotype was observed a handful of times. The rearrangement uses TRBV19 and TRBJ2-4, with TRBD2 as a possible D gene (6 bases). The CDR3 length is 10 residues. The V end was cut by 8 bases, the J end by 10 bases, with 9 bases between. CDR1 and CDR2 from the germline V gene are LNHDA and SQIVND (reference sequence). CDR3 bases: TGTGCCAGTGGTGGAGGGATTCAGTACTTC. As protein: CASGGGIQYF. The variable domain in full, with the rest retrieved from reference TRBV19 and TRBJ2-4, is DGGITQSPKYLFRKEGQNVTLSCEQNLNHDAMYWYRQDPGQGLRLIYYSQIVNDFQKGDIAEGYSVSREKKESFPLTVTSAQKNPTAFYLCASGGGIQYFGAGTRLSVL.

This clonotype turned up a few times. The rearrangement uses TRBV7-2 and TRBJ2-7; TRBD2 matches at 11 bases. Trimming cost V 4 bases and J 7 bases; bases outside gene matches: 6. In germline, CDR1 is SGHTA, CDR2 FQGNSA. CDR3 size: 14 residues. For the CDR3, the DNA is TGTGCCAGCAGCTCCCACGGACTAGCGGGTGAGCAGTACTTC. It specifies CASSSHGLAGEQYF.

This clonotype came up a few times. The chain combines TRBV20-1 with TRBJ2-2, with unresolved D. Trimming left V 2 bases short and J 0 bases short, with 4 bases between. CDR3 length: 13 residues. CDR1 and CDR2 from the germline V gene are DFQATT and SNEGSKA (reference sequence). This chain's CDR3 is CSARSPNTGELFF. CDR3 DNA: TGCAGTGCTAGAAGCCCGAACACCGGGGAGCTGTTTTTT.

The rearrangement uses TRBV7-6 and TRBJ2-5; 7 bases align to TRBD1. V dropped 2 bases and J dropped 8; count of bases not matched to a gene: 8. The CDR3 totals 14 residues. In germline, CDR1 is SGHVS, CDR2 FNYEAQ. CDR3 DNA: TGTGCCAGCAGCTTATTGCAGGGGGAGAATACCCAGTACTTC. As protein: CASSLLQGENTQYF.

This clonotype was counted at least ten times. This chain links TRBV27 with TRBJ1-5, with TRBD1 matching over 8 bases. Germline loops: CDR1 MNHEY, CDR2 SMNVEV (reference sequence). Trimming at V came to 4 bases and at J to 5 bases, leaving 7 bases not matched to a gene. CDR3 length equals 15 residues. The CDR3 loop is CASSWTGKFDQPQHF. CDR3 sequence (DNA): TGTGCCAGCAGTTGGACAGGGAAATTCGATCAGCCCCAGCATTTT.

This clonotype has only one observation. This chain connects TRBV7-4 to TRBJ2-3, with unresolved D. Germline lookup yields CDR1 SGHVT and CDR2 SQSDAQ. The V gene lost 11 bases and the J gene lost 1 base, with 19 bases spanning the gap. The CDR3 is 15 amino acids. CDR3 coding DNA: TGTGCCTCCAGCAAGCAGCTCTCCTGCACAGATACGCAGTATTTT. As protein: CASSKQLSCTDTQYF.